Below are 9 T cell receptor beta chains sequenced from a single sample in a study of tumor-infiltrating lymphocytes in primary liver carcinoma. TCR beta cDNA was prepared out of about 510 ng total RNA by means of a constant-region primer. Three rounds of nested multiplex PCR with slightly modified ARM-PCR produced TCR beta libraries. A C-beta reverse primer was combined with TRBV1-TRBV30 forward primers in the first two PCR rounds, and each round had 10 cycles. Each CDR3 protein gets one entry after TCRdb re-called the multiplex PCR reads with MiXCR. The profile shows under 200,000 distinct CDR3 sequences, around four fifths of them singletons. Joint extraction of RNA and DNA used roughly 19-33 mg of bulk tissue that was unsorted. Specimen: tumor tissue from primary liver carcinoma. These receptors were collected from a middle-aged man with primary liver carcinoma and hepatitis B virus infection.

In regard to this clonotype: Just one base apart from a much larger clone, this may be a read error. The chain links TRBV20-1 to TRBJ1-6; D possibly corresponds to TRBD1 (5 bases). The CDR3 contains 13 residues. V lost 6 bases and J 5 bases, leaving 11 bases between the germline ends. CDR1 is DFQATT, CDR2 SNEGSKA, per germline (reference sequence). The CDR3 loop is CSAGVGHNSPLHF. CDR3 DNA sequence: TGCAGTGCCGGCGTGGGACATAATTCACCCCTCCACTTT.

Comment on this clonotype: A much larger clonotype is one base distant, so this may be a read error. The V call is TRBV5-1, the J call TRBJ1-6; D is uncertain. Germline CDR1 and CDR2: SGHRS and YFSETQ. This CDR3 comprises 14 residues. The chain's CDR3 is CASSEGHDNSPLQF. CDR3 in DNA: TGCGCCAGCAGCGAGGGCCACGATAATTCACCCCTCCAATTT.

This clonotype was picked up a small number of times. Here the CDR3 DNA reads TGTGCCAGCAGCCGGTCGCTGGTATCACCCCTCCACTTT. This translates into CASSRSLVSPLHF. The genes are TRBV11-1 and TRBJ1-6; no reliable D call. The CDR3 length is 13 residues. Germline CDR1 SGHAT, CDR2 FQDESV (reference sequence). The ends were cut back, 5 bases at V and 10 bases at J, with 12 bases in the middle.

Concerning this clonotype: One end of the junction is discordant with germline, which a read error may explain. The chain links TRBV4-2 to TRBJ2-1, with 7 bases fitting TRBD2. From germline, CDR1 is LGHNA and CDR2 YNFKEQ. The CDR3 runs to 16 residues. The CDR3 nucleotides read TGTGCCAGCTGCCAACTTAGCGGGCTCTCCTACAATGAGCAGCTTTTC. Translation gives CASCQLSGLSYNEQLF.

Details on this clonotype: At one boundary the junction diverges from the germline segment, which might be a read error. The rearrangement uses TRBV4-1 and TRBJ2-1, with D perhaps being TRBD1 or TRBD2 (6 bases each). The germline gives CDR1 MGHRA, CDR2 YSYEKL. The CDR3 contains 17 residues. CDR3 region: CTSSQDIRASRGGEQFF. DNA of the CDR3: TGCACCAGCAGCCAAGATATAAGGGCTAGCAGGGGAGGAGAGCAGTTCTTC.

As to this clonotype: This clone may be a read error of a much larger clone one base away. V gene TRBV4-2 combines with J gene TRBJ2-7; a possible D gene is TRBD1 (5 bases). The length of the CDR3 is 15 residues. Germline CDR1 LGHNA, CDR2 YNFKEQ. The CDR3 DNA follows: TGTGCCAGCAGCCAAGAAAGGGGCCGACCGTACGATCAGTACTTC. This translates into CASSQERGRPYDQYF.

Note on this clonotype: The junction and the germline gene differ at one end; a read error may be behind it. The chain links TRBV6-2 or TRBV6-3 to TRBJ1-1; D is ambiguous. Germline values: CDR1 MNHEY, CDR2 SVGEGT. The CDR3 is 13 amino acids. CDR3 in amino acids: CASSYSGNSEGFF. The CDR3 coding sequence is TGTGCCAGCAGTTACTCCGGGAACAGTGAAGGTTTCTTT.

As to this clonotype: One junction end disagrees with the germline gene, perhaps due to a read error. The gene calls are TRBV2 and TRBJ2-7; D might be TRBD1 or TRBD2, each matching 5 bases. Per the germline V gene, CDR1 is SNHLY and CDR2 is FYNNEI. The CDR3 consists of 15 residues. This CDR3 is CASSAFEGQPYEQYF. CDR3 bases: TGTGCCAGCAGTGCTTTTGAGGGGCAGCCCTATGAGCAGTACTTC.

This clonotype turned up a few times. In this CDR3 the conserved last residue, phenylalanine or tryptophan, is missing, so a read error is likely. V and J are TRBV29-1 and TRBJ1-1; perhaps TRBD1 as D (5 bases). This CDR3 comprises 12 residues. Per the germline V gene, CDR1 is SQVTM and CDR2 is ANQGSEA. CDR3: CSVDGGPREAFS. In DNA, the CDR3 is TGTAGCGTTGACGGGGGTCCCAGGGAGGCTTTCTCT.